The next 8 T cell receptor beta chains were all read from a single sample in a study of somatic mutations in T cells in chronic GVHD. The data were produced by immunoSEQ multiplex PCR, yet TCRdb's version contains in-frame clones alone and is incomplete. The data hold over 1,500 clones, with around 60% observed a single time. Sequences were obtained from CD8+ T cells from blood. The source is a male patient aged 45-60 years with chronic graft-versus-host disease. Some T cells may be provided by the graft donor.

In its sample, this clone was seen once. CDR3 sequence: CASSFGTFATNEKLFF. DNA of the CDR3: TGTGCCAGCAGCTTTGGGACATTTGCAACTAATGAAAAACTGTTTTTT. The gene calls are TRBV11-2 and TRBJ1-4, with TRBD1 as a possible D gene (6 bases). Trimming stripped 3 bases from V and 0 bases from J, with 11 bases between. The CDR3 consists of 16 residues. Germline CDR1 reads SGHAT; CDR2 reads FQNNGV.

The V call is TRBV9, the J call TRBJ2-5; 9 bases line up with TRBD2. Germline V gene sequence: CDR1 SGDLS, CDR2 YYNGEE. The CDR3 has 14 amino acids. The V gene end was trimmed by 0 bases and the J gene end by 4 bases; junction bases not matched to a gene: 1. CDR3 residues: CASSVGGRGETQYF. The DNA for the CDR3 is TGTGCCAGCAGCGTAGGCGGGAGGGGAGAGACCCAGTACTTC.

V is TRBV4-3 and J is TRBJ2-7; 12 nucleotides agree with TRBD2. Germline CDR1 is LGHNA and CDR2 is YSLEER. This CDR3 region has 15 residues. V was pared by 3 bases and J by 3 bases, with 3 bases of the junction left unmatched. CDR3 coding DNA: TGCGCCAGCAGCCAGACTAGCGGGAGCTTCTACGAGCAGTACTTC. Protein sequence: CASSQTSGSFYEQYF.

CDR3 in amino acids: CASSMSPLGSGANVLTF. The CDR3 bases are TGTGCCAGCAGCATGTCCCCGCTAGGCTCTGGGGCCAACGTCCTGACTTTC. V and J are TRBV5-6 and TRBJ2-6; D is ambiguous. V was clipped by 4 bases and J by 0 bases, with 14 bases between them. This CDR3 contains 17 residues. Germline V gene data show CDR1 as SGHDT and CDR2 as YYEEEE.

The gene calls are TRBV21-1 and TRBJ2-5; no check of the table's D call, TRBD2, against the DNA was made. TRBV21-1 is termed a pseudogene. CDR3 length: 20 amino acids. CDR3 protein: CASATGDYFHTKSFVGTQYF. Here the CDR3 DNA reads TGTGCCAGCGCGACCGGTGACTACTTTCACACCAAGAGTTTCGTCGGGACCCAGTACTTC.

This chain connects TRBV7-9 to TRBJ2-7, with 7 bases matching TRBD1. V was clipped by 5 bases and J by 5 bases; unmatched bases: 9. CDR1 and CDR2 from the germline V gene are SEHNR and FQNEAQ (reference sequence). This CDR3 spans 14 amino acids. The CDR3 sequence is CASSLPQGRDEQYF. The DNA of the CDR3 is TGTGCCAGCAGCCTACCACAGGGGCGGGACGAGCAGTACTTC. Complete variable domain (other parts from reference TRBV7-9 and TRBJ2-7): DTGVSQNPRHKITKRGQNVTFRCDPISEHNRLYWYRQTLGQGPEFLTYFQNEAQLEKSRLLSDRFSAERPKGSFSTLEIQRTEQGDSAMYLCASSLPQGRDEQYFGPGTRLTVT.

By proportion, this clone is medium-sized. This rearrangement joins TRBV2 to TRBJ2-4; D is ambiguous. The CDR3 totals 13 residues. The V and J ends lost 4 bases and 5 bases respectively, with 9 bases between them. Germline CDR1 SNHLY, CDR2 FYNNEI. CDR3 loop: CASSGRNQNIQYF. The CDR3 DNA is TGTGCCAGCAGTGGGCGGAATCAAAACATTCAGTACTTC.

This sequence joins TRBV7-6 and TRBJ2-1; 8 bases agree with TRBD2. V lost 0 bases, J lost 4 bases, and 14 bases stayed unmatched. CDR1 and CDR2 from the germline V gene are SGHVS and FNYEAQ. This CDR3 spans 19 amino acids. Written as DNA, the CDR3 is TGTGCCAGCAGCTTAGCCCACGCCCTCACTAGCGGACTGTACAATGAGCAGTTCTTC. This encodes CASSLAHALTSGLYNEQFF.